A few counts support the clone carrying this T cell receptor (beta chain). These data come from a study of T-cell reconstitution after alpha-beta-depleted transplantation in children. Preparation of the TCRbeta library was carried out with unique molecular identifiers. TCRdb fed the PCR reads into MiXCR, producing one record per CDR3 protein. The sample shows about 230,000 distinct CDR3 sequences, approximately 10% of them seen only once. The CDR3 runs to 15 residues. The V gene lost 1 base and the J gene lost 3 bases, with 16 bases spanning the gap. Germline loops: CDR1 SQVTM, CDR2 ANQGSEA. The rearrangement links TRBV29-1 to TRBJ2-7; a weak D match, TRBD1 (6 bases). The sequence came from a human donor who donated a stem cell graft to a child with acute lymphoblastic leukemia. Material: PBMCs from the stem cell graft donor, obtained from the stem cell graft. CDR3 amino acids: CSVEVGPIRGYEQYF. The CDR3 coding sequence is TGCAGCGTTGAAGTTGGCCCGATCAGGGGCTACGAGCAGTACTTC.